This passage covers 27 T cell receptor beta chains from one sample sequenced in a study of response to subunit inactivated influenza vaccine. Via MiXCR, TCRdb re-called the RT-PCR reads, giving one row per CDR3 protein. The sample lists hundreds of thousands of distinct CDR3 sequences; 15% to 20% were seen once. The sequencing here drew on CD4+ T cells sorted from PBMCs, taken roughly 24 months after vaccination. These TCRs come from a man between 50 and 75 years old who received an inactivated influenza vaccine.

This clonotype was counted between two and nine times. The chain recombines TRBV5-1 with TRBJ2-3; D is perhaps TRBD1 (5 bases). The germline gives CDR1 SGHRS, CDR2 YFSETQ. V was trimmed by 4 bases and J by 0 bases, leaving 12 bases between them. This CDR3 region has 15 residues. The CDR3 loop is CASSPQVSSTDTQYF. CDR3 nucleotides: TGCGCCAGCAGCCCACAGGTTTCTAGCACAGATACGCAGTATTTT.

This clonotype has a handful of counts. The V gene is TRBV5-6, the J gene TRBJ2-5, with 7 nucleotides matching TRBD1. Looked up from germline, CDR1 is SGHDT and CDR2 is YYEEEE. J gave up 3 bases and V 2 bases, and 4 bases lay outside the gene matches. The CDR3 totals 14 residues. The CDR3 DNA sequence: TGTGCCAGCAGCTTATTTACAGGGGAAGAGACCCAGTACTTC. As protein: CASSLFTGEETQYF.

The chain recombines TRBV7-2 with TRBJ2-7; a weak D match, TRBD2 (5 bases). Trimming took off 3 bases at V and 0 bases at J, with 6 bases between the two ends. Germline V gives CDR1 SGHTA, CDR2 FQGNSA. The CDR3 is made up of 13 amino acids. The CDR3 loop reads CASSFRDSYEQYF. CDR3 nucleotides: TGTGCCAGCAGCTTTCGGGACTCCTACGAGCAGTACTTC.

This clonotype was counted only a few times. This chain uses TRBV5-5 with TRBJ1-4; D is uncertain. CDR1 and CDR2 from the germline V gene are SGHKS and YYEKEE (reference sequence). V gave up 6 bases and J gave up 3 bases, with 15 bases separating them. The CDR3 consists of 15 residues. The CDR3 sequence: CASTRGGFPNEKLFF. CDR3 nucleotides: TGTGCCAGCACCCGAGGAGGTTTTCCTAATGAAAAACTGTTTTTT. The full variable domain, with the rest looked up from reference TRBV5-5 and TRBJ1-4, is DAGVTQSPTHLIKTRGQQVTLRCSPISGHKSVSWYQQVLGQGPQFIFQYYEKEERGRGNFPDRFSARQFPNYSSELNVNALLLGDSALYLCASTRGGFPNEKLFFGSGTQLSVL.

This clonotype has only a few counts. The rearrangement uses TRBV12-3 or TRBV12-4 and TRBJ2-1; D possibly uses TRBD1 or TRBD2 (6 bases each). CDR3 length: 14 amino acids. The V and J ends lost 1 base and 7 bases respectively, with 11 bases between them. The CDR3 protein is CASSLDGGGNEQFF. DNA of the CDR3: TGTGCCAGCAGTTTAGACGGGGGCGGGAATGAGCAGTTCTTC.

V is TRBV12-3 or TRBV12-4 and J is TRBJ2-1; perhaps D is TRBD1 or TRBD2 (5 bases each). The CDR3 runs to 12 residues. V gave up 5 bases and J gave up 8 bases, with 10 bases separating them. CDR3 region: CASSEGLHEQFF. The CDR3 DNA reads TGTGCCAGCAGTGAGGGGCTGCATGAGCAGTTCTTC.

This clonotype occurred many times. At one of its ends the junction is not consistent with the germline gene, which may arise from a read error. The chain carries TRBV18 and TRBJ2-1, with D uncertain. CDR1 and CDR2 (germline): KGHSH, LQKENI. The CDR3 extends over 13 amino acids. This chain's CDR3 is CASSPPSYNEQFF. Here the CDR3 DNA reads TGCGCCAGCAGTCCTCCGTCCTACAATGAGCAGTTCTTC.

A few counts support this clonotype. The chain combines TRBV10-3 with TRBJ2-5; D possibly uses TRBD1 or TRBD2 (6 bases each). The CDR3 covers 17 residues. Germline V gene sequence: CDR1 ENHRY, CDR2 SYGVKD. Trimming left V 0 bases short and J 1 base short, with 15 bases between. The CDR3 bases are TGTGCCATCAGTGAGTCGAAGGGGGGCAGGGCCCAAGAGACCCAGTACTTC. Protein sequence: CAISESKGGRAQETQYF.

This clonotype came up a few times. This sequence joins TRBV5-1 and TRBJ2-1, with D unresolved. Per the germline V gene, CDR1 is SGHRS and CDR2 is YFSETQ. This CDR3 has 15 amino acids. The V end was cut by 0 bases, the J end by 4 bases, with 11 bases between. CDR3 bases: TGCGCCAGCAGCTTGGATCGGAATTTATACAATGAGCAGTTCTTC. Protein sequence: CASSLDRNLYNEQFF.

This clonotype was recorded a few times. The chain's CDR3 is CSATFPPRIAKNIQYF. The CDR3 coding sequence is TGCAGTGCCACCTTTCCCCCTAGGATAGCCAAAAACATTCAGTACTTC. The chain carries TRBV20-1 and TRBJ2-4; D gene unclear. This CDR3 is 16 amino acids long. V was clipped by 6 bases and J by 0 bases, with 18 bases between them. Germline CDR1 reads DFQATT; CDR2 reads SNEGSKA (reference sequence).

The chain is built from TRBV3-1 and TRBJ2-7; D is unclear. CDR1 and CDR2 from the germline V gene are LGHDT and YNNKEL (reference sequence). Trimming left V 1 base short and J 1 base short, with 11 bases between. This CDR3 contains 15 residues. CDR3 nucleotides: TGTGCCAGCAGCCAAGGACGGACCAAGTCCTACGAGCAGTACTTC. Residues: CASSQGRTKSYEQYF.

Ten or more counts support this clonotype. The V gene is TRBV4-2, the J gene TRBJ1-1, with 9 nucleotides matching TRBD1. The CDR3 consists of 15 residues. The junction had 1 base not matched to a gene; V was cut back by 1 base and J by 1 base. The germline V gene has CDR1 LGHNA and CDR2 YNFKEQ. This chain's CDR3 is CASSQVGQGNTEAFF. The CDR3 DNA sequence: TGTGCCAGCAGCCAAGTGGGACAGGGGAACACTGAAGCTTTCTTT.

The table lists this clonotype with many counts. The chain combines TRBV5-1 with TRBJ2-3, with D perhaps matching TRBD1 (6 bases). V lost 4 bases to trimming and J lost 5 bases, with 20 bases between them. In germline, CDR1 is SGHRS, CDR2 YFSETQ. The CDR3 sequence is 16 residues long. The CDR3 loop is CASSPDSQHYLDTQYF. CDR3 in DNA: TGCGCCAGCAGCCCGGACAGTCAGCACTATTTAGATACGCAGTATTTT.

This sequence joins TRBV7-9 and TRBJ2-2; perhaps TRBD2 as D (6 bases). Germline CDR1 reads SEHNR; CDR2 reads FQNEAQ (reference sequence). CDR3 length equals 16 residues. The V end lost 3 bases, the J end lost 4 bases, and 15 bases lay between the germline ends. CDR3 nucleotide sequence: TGTGCCAGCAGCTTCCAAAGGCGGGGCGGCACCGGGGAGCTGTTTTTT. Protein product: CASSFQRRGGTGELFF.

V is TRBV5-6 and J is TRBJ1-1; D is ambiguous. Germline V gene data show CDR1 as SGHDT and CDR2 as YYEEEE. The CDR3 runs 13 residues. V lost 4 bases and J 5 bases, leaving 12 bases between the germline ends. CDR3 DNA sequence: TGTGCCAGCAGCCGACCTATCGGGACTGAAGCTTTCTTT. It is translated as CASSRPIGTEAFF.

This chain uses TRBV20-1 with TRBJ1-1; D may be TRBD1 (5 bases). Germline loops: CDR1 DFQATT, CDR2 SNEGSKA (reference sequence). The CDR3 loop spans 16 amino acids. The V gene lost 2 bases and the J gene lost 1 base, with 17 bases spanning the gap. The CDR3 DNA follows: TGCAGTGCTAGAATGGACATTTATACTCCGAACACTGAAGCTTTCTTT. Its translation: CSARMDIYTPNTEAFF.

The CDR3 bases are TGCAGTGCTAGTACGGGTCGGGAGGGCCTTGGTACGCAGTATTTT. The encoded protein is CSASTGREGLGTQYF. This chain connects TRBV20-1 to TRBJ2-3, with 8 positions matching TRBD2. This CDR3 is built from 15 residues. The germline gives CDR1 DFQATT, CDR2 SNEGSKA (reference sequence). V trimming: 3 bases; J trimming: 8 bases; junction bases outside the gene matches: 13.

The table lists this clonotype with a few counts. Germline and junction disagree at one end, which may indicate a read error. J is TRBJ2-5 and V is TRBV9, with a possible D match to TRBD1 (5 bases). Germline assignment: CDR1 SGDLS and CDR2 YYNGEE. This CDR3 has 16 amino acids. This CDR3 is CPSSATQGVDRETQYF. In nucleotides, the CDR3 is TGTCCCAGCAGCGCAACTCAGGGTGTTGATAGAGAGACCCAGTACTTC.

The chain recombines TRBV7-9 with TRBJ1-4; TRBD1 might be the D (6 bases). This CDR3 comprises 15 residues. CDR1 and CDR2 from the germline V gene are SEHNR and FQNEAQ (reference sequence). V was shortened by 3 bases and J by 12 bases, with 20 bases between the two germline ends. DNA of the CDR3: TGTGCCAGCAGCTTTGAGACAGGCGGCGCGGCCCAACTGTTTTTT. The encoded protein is CASSFETGGAAQLFF.

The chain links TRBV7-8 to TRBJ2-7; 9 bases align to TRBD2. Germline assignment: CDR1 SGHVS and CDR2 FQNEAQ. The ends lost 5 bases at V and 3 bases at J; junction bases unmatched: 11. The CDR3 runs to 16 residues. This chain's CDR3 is CASSNRRLAVNYEQYF. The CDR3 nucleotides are TGTGCCAGCAGCAACCGAAGACTAGCGGTGAACTACGAGCAGTACTTC.

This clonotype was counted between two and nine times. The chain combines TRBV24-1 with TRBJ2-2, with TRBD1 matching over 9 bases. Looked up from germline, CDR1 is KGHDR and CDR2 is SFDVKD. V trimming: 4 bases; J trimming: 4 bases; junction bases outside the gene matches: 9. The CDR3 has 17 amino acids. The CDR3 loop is CATSEPTGTGTTGELFF. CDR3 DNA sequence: TGTGCCACCAGTGAACCTACCGGGACAGGGACCACCGGGGAGCTGTTTTTT.

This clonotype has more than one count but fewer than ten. The CDR3 sequence: CASRGRGGAYNEQFF. DNA of the CDR3: TGTGCCAGCAGAGGCCGGGGGGGGGCCTACAATGAGCAGTTCTTC. The chain combines TRBV12-3 or TRBV12-4 with TRBJ2-1, with 8 positions matching TRBD2. The CDR3 sequence is 15 residues long. V dropped 6 bases and J dropped 2; count of bases not matched to a gene: 6.

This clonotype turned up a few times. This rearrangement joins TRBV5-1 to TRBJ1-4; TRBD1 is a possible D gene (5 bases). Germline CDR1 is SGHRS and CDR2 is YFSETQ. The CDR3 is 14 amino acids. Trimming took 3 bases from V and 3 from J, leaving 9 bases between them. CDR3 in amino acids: CASSSGRANEKLFF. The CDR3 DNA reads TGCGCCAGCAGCTCGGGACGGGCTAATGAAAAACTGTTTTTT.

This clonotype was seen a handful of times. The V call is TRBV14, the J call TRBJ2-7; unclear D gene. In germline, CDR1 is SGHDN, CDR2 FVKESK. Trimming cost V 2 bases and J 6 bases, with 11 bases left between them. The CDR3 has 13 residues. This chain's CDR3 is CASSQIRQSEQYF. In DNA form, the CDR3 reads TGTGCCAGCAGCCAAATAAGACAAAGCGAGCAGTACTTC. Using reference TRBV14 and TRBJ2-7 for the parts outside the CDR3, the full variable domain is EAGVTQFPSHSVIEKGQTVTLRCDPISGHDNLYWYRRVMGKEIKFLLHFVKESKQDESGMPNNRFLAERTGGTYSTLKVQPAELEDSGVYFCASSQIRQSEQYFGPGTRLTVT.

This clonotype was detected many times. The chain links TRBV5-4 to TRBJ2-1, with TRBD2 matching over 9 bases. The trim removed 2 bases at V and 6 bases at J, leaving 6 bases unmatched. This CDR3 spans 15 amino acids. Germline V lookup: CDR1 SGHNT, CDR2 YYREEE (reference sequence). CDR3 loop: CASSFPGLAVNEQFF. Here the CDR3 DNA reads TGTGCCAGCAGCTTCCCGGGACTAGCTGTCAATGAGCAGTTCTTC.

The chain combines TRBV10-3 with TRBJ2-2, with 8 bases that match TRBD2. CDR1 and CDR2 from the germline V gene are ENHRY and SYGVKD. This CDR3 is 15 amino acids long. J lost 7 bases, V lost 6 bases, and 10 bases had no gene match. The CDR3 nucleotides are TGTGCCATCAGGGACCACGGGGGGGCTAACGGGGAGCTGTTTTTT. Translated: CAIRDHGGANGELFF.

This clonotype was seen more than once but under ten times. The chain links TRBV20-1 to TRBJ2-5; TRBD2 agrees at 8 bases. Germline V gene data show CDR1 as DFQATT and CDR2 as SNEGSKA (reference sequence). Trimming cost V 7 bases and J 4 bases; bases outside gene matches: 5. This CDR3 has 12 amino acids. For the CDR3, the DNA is TGCAGTGAGAGCGGGGGCCGAGAGACCCAGTACTTC. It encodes CSESGGRETQYF.